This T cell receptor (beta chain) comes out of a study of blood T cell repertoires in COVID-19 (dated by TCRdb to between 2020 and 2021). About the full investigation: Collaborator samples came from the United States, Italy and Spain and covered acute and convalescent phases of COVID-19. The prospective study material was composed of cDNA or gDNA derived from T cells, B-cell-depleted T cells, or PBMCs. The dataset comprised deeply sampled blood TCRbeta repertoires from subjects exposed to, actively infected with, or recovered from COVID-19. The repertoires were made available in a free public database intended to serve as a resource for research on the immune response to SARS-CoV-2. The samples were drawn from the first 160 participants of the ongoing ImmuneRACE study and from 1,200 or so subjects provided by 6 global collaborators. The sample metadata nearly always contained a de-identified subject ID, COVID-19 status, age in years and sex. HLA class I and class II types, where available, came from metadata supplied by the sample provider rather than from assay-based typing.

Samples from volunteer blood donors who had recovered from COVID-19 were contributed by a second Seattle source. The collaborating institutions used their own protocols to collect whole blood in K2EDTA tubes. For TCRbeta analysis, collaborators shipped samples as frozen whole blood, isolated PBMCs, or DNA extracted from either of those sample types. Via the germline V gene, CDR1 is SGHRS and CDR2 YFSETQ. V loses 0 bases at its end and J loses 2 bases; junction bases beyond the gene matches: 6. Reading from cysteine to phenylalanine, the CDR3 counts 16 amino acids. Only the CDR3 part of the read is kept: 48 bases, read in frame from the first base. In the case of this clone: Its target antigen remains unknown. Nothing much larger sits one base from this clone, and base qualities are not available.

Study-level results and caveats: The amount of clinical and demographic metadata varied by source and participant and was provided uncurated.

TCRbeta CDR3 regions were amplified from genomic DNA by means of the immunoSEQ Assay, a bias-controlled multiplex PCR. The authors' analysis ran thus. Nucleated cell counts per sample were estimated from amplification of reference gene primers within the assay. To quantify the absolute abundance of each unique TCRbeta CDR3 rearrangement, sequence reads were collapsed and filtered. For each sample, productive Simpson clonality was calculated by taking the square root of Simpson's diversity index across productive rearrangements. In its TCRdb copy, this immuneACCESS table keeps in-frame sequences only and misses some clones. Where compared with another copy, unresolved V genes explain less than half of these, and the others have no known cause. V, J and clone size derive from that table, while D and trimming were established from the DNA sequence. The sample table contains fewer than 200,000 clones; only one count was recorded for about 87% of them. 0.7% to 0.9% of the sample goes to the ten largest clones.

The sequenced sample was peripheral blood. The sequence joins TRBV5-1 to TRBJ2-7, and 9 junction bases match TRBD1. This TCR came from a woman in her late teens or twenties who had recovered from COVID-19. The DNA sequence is TGCGCCAGCAGCTTGGATGCCGGGACAGGGACCTACGAGCAGTACTTC. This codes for CASSLDAGTGTYEQYF.